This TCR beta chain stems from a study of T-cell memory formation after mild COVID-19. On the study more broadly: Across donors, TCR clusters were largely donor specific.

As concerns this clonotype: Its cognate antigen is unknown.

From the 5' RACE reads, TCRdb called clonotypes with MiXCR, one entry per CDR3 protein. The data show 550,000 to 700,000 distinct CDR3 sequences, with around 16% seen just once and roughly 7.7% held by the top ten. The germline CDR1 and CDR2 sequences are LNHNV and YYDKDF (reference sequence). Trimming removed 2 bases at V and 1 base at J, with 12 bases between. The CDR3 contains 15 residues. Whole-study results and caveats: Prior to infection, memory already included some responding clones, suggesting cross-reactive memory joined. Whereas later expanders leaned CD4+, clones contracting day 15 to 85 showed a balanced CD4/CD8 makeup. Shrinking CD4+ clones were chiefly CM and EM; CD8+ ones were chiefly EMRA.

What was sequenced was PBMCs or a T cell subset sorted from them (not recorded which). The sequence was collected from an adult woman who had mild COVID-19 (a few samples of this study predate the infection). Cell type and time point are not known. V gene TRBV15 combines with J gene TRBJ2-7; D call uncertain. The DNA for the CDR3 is TGTGCCACCAGCAGATCGAAATTACCGTCCTACGAGCAGTACTTC. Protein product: CATSRSKLPSYEQYF. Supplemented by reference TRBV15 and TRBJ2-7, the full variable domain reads DAMVIQNPRYQVTQFGKPVTLSCSQTLNHNVMYWYQQKSSQAPKLLFHYYDKDFNNEADTPDNFQSRRPNTSFCFLDIRSPGLGDTAMYLCATSRSKLPSYEQYFGPGTRLTVT.